A selection of T cell receptor beta chains follows, all from one sample in a study of CD8 T cells in Susac syndrome. TCRdb processed the immunoSEQ multiplex PCR reads anew with MiXCR; each CDR3 protein has one entry. The profile shows about 180,000 distinct CDR3 sequences, roughly 94% of them singletons. The sequencing sample was made of CD4+ T cells from PBMCs. These receptors all come from a human donor with Susac syndrome. Each CDR3 is given with its conserved first and last residue. D genes are given only for firm matches. Rows may omit the clone size; those that give it use once, few, many or a size class.

>TRBV9|NA|TRBJ2-2|NA
TGTGCCAGCAGCCTTAAGGCTAGCCCCACCGTGGAGCTGTTTTTT
CASSLKASPTVELFF
>TRBV9|TRBD2|TRBJ2-3|once
TGTGCCAGCAGCCAAGTGCCTAGCGGGGGGGCTGAGACGCAGTATTTT
CASSQVPSGGAETQYF
>TRBV19|NA|TRBJ1-2|NA
TGTGCCAGTAGTATTCCCCCTTCGAGGAATGGCTACACCTTC
CASSIPPSRNGYTF
>TRBV30|NA|TRBJ2-7|NA
TGTGCCTGGAGTGTACTCGTTACGTCGGGGGGCGTGCAGTACTTC
CAWSVLVTSGGVQYF
>TRBV7-9|NA|TRBJ2-1|NA
TGTGCCAGCAGCTCCGGAGGGCCAGGGTTCTTC
CASSSGGPGFF
>TRBV6-1|NA|TRBJ1-4|NA
TGTGCCAGCAGGAGAAAGTGGGAACTCTACGAAAAACTGTTTTTT
CASRRKWELYEKLFF
>TRBV5-1|NA|TRBJ2-7|NA
TGCGCCAGCAGCTGGGCTAGATCATCCTACGAGCAGTACTTC
CASSWARSSYEQYF
>TRBV20-1|TRBD1|TRBJ2-1|NA
TGCAGTGCCGCGACAGGGTTCGATGAGCAGTTCTTC
CSAATGFDEQFF
>TRBV6-5|NA|TRBJ2-5|NA
TGTGCCAGCAGACGACGGCTACAAGAGACCCAGTACTTC
CASRRRLQETQYF
>TRBV3-1|NA|TRBJ1-1|once
TGTGCCAGCAGCCAAGAATCACGGGGAGGGGCTTTCTTT
CASSQESRGGAFF
>TRBV5-1|TRBD2|TRBJ2-1|NA
TGCGCCAGCAGCCGACTGACTAGCGGGAGTATGAATGAGCAGTTCTTC
CASSRLTSGSMNEQFF
>TRBV4-1|NA|TRBJ2-1|NA
TGCGCCAGCAGCCACACCCTACTAGAGATTGAGCAGTTCTTC
CASSHTLLEIEQFF
>TRBV20-1|NA|TRBJ1-2|NA
TGCAGTGCAAGCGGCAGGGACCTAAACTATGGCTACACCTTC
CSASGRDLNYGYTF
>TRBV25-1|TRBD2|TRBJ2-7|NA
TGTGCCAGCCGGACGAAGCGGGGGGGGGTCTACGAGCAGTACTTC
CASRTKRGGVYEQYF
>TRBV28|NA|TRBJ2-3|NA
TGTGCCAGTGAGCCGGGATCCCAGAGAGATACGCAGTATTTT
CASEPGSQRDTQYF
>TRBV29-1|NA|TRBJ2-7|NA
TGCAGCGTTGAAGATCCCCTCTACGAGCAGTACTTC
CSVEDPLYEQYF
>TRBV20-1|NA|TRBJ1-1|once
TGCAGTGCTAGAGGGGGGGGGAACACTGAAGCTTTCTTT
CSARGGGNTEAFF
>TRBV3-1|NA|TRBJ2-7|NA
TGTGCCAGCAGCCAAGAAATCTCCTACGAGCAGTACTTC
CASSQEISYEQYF